Listed below are T cell receptor beta chains from one sample, sequenced in a study of cytomegalovirus exposure and HLA in healthy donors. Repertoires were generated with immunoSEQ multiplex PCR, while TCRdb's copy carries only in-frame clones and drops some. The table lists about 130,000 clones, with roughly 2% in the top ten. Sequencing used PBMCs. All receptors derive from a woman between 55 and 75 years old in good health and CMV-seronegative. CDR3s include the opening cysteine and the closing phenylalanine or tryptophan.

v_gene: TRBV6-5; j_gene: TRBJ1-2; len: 15; CDR3aa: CASSYRAGTGGAATF
v_gene: TRBV10-3; j_gene: TRBJ2-2; len: 13; CDR3aa: CAISEEETGELFF
v_gene: TRBV5-4; j_gene: TRBJ1-2; len: 13; CDR3aa: CASSLTANYGYTF
v_gene: TRBV2; j_gene: TRBJ2-3; len: 14; CDR3aa: CASSDSQVTDTQYF
v_gene: TRBV5-5; j_gene: TRBJ2-3; len: 15; CDR3aa: CASSVPGQPTDTQYF
v_gene: TRBV10-3; j_gene: TRBJ2-7; len: 12; CDR3aa: CAISTGQYEQYF
v_gene: TRBV9; j_gene: TRBJ2-3; len: 12; CDR3aa: CASSVEAGTQYF
v_gene: TRBV5-1; j_gene: TRBJ2-3; len: 15; CDR3aa: CASYGGSFSTDTQYF
v_gene: TRBV28; j_gene: TRBJ1-2; len: 13; CDR3aa: CASRESGGWGYTF
v_gene: TRBV27; j_gene: TRBJ2-1; len: 14; CDR3aa: CASSLSRQNNEQFF
v_gene: TRBV7-2; j_gene: TRBJ2-5; len: 15; CDR3aa: CASSSNLSGGETQYF
v_gene: TRBV6-5; j_gene: TRBJ1-1; len: 14; CDR3aa: CASSTEGGRTEAFF
v_gene: TRBV7-9; j_gene: TRBJ2-5; len: 12; CDR3aa: CASSPSKETQYF
v_gene: TRBV7-9; j_gene: TRBJ1-2; len: 13; CDR3aa: CASTKGVDHGYTF
v_gene: TRBV15; j_gene: TRBJ1-5; len: 14; CDR3aa: CATSPTGQNQPQHF
v_gene: TRBV18; j_gene: TRBJ2-5; len: 15; CDR3aa: CASSPLSGTGETQYF
v_gene: TRBV2; j_gene: TRBJ2-7; len: 14; CDR3aa: CASIQQGKEHEQYF
v_gene: TRBV7-8; j_gene: TRBJ2-7; len: 12; CDR3aa: CASSEATSGVYF
v_gene: TRBV7-3; j_gene: TRBJ1-1; len: 14; CDR3aa: CASSHGDSPTEAFF
v_gene: TRBV7-9; j_gene: TRBJ2-7; len: 10; CDR3aa: CASSEGEQYF
v_gene: TRBV6-5; j_gene: TRBJ1-5; len: 16; CDR3aa: CASSYSSDRVGQPQHF
v_gene: TRBV21-1; j_gene: TRBJ1-2; len: 14; CDR3aa: CASSLLPGGHGYTF
v_gene: TRBV2; j_gene: TRBJ1-5; len: 14; CDR3aa: CASSDDWLYQPQHF
v_gene: TRBV4-2; j_gene: TRBJ2-1; len: 16; CDR3aa: CASSQRQGAHHNEQFF
v_gene: TRBV27; j_gene: TRBJ1-1; len: 13; CDR3aa: CASSLSSGVRAFF
v_gene: TRBV27; j_gene: TRBJ2-2; len: 19; CDR3aa: CASSLSFIPQGAFTGELFF
v_gene: TRBV7-2; j_gene: TRBJ2-7; len: 15; CDR3aa: CASSSQAGGTYEQYF
v_gene: TRBV4-1; j_gene: TRBJ2-1; len: 19; CDR3aa: CASSPPGREGPETYNEQFF
v_gene: TRBV10-2; j_gene: TRBJ1-5; len: 13; CDR3aa: CASTSQGGQPQHF
v_gene: TRBV5-1; j_gene: TRBJ1-1; len: 14; CDR3aa: CASSLWGVNTEAFF
v_gene: TRBV4-1; j_gene: TRBJ2-1; len: 15; CDR3aa: CASRNLAGGPNEQFF
v_gene: TRBV4-1; j_gene: TRBJ1-3; len: 18; CDR3aa: CASSQGQVDVYPGNTIYF
v_gene: TRBV13; j_gene: TRBJ2-5; len: 14; CDR3aa: CASSLQQGQETQYF
v_gene: TRBV7-7; j_gene: TRBJ2-2; len: 13; CDR3aa: CASSLARTGELFF
v_gene: TRBV6-4; j_gene: TRBJ2-2; len: 15; CDR3aa: CASSDSKRRTGELFF